This entry describes one T cell receptor beta chain. This entry belongs to a study of blood T cell repertoires in COVID-19. The overall study: Acute and convalescent COVID-19 specimens originated in the United States, Italy and Spain. PBMCs, B-cell-depleted T cells, or T cells were the source of the cDNA or gDNA that made up the material.

V was pared by 5 bases and J by 0 bases, with 7 bases between. The CDR3 sequence is 14 residues long. Germline values: CDR1 LNHDA, CDR2 SQIVND (reference sequence). Per the study methods: How many nucleated cells were present was estimated from reference gene primer amplification. The protocol was immunoSEQ multiplex PCR, while the TCRdb copy is restricted to in-frame clones and leaves out a portion. The DNA was the basis for D and trimming; V, J and clone size are from that table. Seen here are roughly 290,000 clones, around 85% observed once, and the top ten hold about 4%. Sequencing used peripheral blood. The receptor was isolated from a woman between 45 and 65 years old with active or convalescent COVID-19. The chain combines TRBV19 with TRBJ2-2; D is perhaps TRBD1 (5 bases). CDR3 DNA: TGTGCCAGTAGTGTGACAGCGAACACCGGGGAGCTGTTTTTT. This translates into CASSVTANTGELFF.